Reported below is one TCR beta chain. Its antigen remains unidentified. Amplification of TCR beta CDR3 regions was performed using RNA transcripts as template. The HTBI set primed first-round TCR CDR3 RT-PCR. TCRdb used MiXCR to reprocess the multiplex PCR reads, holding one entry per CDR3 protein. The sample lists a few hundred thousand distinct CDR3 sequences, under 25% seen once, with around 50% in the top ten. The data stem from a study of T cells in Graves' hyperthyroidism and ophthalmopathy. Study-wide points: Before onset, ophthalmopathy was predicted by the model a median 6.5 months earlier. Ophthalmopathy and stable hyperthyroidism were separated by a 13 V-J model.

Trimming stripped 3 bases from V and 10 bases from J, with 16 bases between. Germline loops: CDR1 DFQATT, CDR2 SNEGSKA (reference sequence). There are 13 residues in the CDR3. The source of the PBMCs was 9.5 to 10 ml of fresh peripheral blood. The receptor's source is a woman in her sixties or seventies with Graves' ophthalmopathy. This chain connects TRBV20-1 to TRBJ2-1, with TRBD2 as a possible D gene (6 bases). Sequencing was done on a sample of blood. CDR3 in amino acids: CSASLGLANEQFF. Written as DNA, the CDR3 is TGCAGTGCTAGTTTAGGCCTAGCGAACGAGCAGTTCTTC.